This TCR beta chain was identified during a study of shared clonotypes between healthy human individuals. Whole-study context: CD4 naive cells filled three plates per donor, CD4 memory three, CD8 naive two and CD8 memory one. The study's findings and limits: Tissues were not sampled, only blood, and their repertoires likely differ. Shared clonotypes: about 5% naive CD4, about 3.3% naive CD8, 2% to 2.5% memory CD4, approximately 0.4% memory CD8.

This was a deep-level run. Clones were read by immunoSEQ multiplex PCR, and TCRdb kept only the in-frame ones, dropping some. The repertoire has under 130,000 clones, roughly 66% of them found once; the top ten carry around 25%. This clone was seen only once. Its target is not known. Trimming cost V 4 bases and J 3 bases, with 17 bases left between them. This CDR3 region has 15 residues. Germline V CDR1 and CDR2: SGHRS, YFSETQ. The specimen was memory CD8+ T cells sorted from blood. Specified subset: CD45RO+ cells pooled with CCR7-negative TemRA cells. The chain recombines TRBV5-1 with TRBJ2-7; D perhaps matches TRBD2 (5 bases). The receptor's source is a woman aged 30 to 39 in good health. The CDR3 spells CASSTFPGSLYEQYF. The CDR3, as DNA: TGCGCCAGCAGCACGTTCCCGGGATCCCTCTACGAGCAGTACTTC. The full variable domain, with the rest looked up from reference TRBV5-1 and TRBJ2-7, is KAGVTQTPRYLIKTRGQQVTLSCSPISGHRSVSWYQQTPGQGLQFLFEYFSETQRNKGNFPGRFSGRQFSNSRSEMNVSTLELGDSALYLCASSTFPGSLYEQYFGPGTRLTVT.